This T cell receptor (beta chain) was recovered during a study of T cells in Graves' hyperthyroidism and ophthalmopathy. Germline V gives CDR1 SEHNR, CDR2 FQNEAQ (reference sequence). CDR3 length: 17 residues. V shed 5 bases, J shed 1 base, and the junction held 6 bases outside the gene matches. Any patient presenting with uncontrolled infection, other autoimmune disease, pregnancy or lactation was left out. Many counts were recorded for this clonotype. TCR beta CDR3 regions were amplified from RNA transcripts. The HTBI primer set was used in a first-round RT-PCR of the TCR CDR3. In TCRdb, the multiplex PCR reads were re-called with MiXCR into one record per CDR3 protein. The table records roughly 800,000 distinct CDR3 sequences, 35% to 40% of them present only once.

The sequenced material came from blood. V is TRBV7-9 and J is TRBJ2-5; 14 bases align to TRBD2. This TCR derives from a man aged 18 to 35 with Graves' hyperthyroidism. Here the CDR3 reads CASSAGLAGGFQETQYF. The CDR3 coding sequence is TGTGCCAGCAGCGCAGGACTAGCGGGGGGTTTCCAAGAGACCCAGTACTTC.